This T cell receptor beta chain was profiled in a study of graft-versus-host responses after intestinal transplantation. Regarding this clone: The target antigen is unknown.

Trimming shortened V by 5 bases and J by 1 base, and 12 bases separated the two germline ends. Germline V CDR1 and CDR2: SEHNR, FQNEAQ (reference sequence). The CDR3 has 14 amino acids. Broader study findings: Maximum circulating GvH clone levels tracked with early post-transplant HvG decreases. High graft-versus-host to host-versus-graft clonal ratios were found in allografts of patients who had graft-donor T cell macrochimerism. The authors found GvH clones in recipient marrow, some appearing first in ileum or blood.

Profiling relied on immunoSEQ multiplex PCR, and the TCRdb table lists in-frame clones only, not all of them. The sample consists of 100,000 to 120,000 clones, just over 90% of them appearing once. This sequence originates from a human donor who received an intestinal transplant. This chain uses TRBV7-9 with TRBJ2-7, with D unresolved. The starting material was unstimulated CD8+ T cells sorted from spleen or lymph node cells, obtained before intestinal transplant. The CDR3 region has the DNA TGTGCCAGCAGCGATCAAGACACATCCTACGAGCAGTACTTC. Its translation is CASSDQDTSYEQYF.